The 22 T cell receptor beta chains given below trace back to one sample, sequenced in a study of shared clonotypes between healthy human individuals. Sequencing was performed with immunoSEQ multiplex PCR; in TCRdb, only in-frame clones are kept and a portion is missing. The sample consists of 950,000 to 1,300,000 clones, about 75% of them appearing once. The specimen was memory CD4+ T cells sorted from blood. Sample subset: CD45RA-negative fraction. The receptors were gathered from a man aged 18 to 30 in good health.

The gene calls are TRBV6-6 and TRBJ1-1; no firm D call. This CDR3 is built from 13 residues. With 6 bases removed from V and 1 base from J, the gap between germline ends came to 9 bases. The germline gives CDR1 MNHNY, CDR2 SVGAGI (reference sequence). CDR3 nucleotide sequence: TGTGCCAGCAGACGATCAGGGAACACTGAAGCTTTCTTT. This translates into CASRRSGNTEAFF.

This chain uses TRBV10-3 with TRBJ2-2, with 10 bases identical to TRBD2. This CDR3 contains 16 residues. The trim removed 3 bases at V and 7 bases at J, leaving 8 bases unmatched. From germline, CDR1 is ENHRY and CDR2 SYGVKD. This chain's CDR3 is CAISERLAGEDGELFF. DNA of the CDR3: TGTGCCATCAGTGAAAGGCTAGCGGGAGAGGACGGGGAGCTGTTTTTT.

This sequence joins TRBV13 and TRBJ2-7; no definite D call. With 5 bases removed from V and 6 bases from J, the gap between germline ends came to 23 bases. The germline V gene encodes CDR1 PRHDT and CDR2 FYEKMQ (reference sequence). The CDR3 consists of 16 residues. CDR3 loop: CASSPLWPGGSGEQYF. DNA of the CDR3: TGTGCCAGCAGCCCCCTGTGGCCGGGTGGCTCTGGCGAGCAGTACTTC.

V and J are TRBV29-1 and TRBJ2-7, with TRBD1 identical over 9 bases. The CDR3 spans 12 residues. Germline-derived CDR1 and CDR2 are SQVTM and ANQGSEA. The V and J ends lost 4 bases and 5 bases, in that order; junction bases with no gene match: 3. The CDR3 spells CSVGDRANEQYF. CDR3 coding DNA: TGCAGCGTTGGGGACAGGGCCAACGAGCAGTACTTC.

Concerning this clone: Its ends do not fully match the called genes, so a read error is possible. V gene TRBV5-1 combines with J gene TRBJ2-2; D unclear. The germline V gene encodes CDR1 SGHRS and CDR2 YFSETQ. The CDR3 runs to 13 residues. The CDR3 DNA is TGCGCCAGCAGCTTGCAGAACGCCGGGGAGCTGTTTTTT. Amino acid sequence: CASSLQNAGELFF.

The rearrangement joins TRBV5-6 to TRBJ1-5, with D hard to call. This CDR3 comprises 14 residues. The germline V and J ends were trimmed by 3 bases and 4 bases, with 11 bases remaining between them. Germline V gene lookup returns CDR1 SGHDT and CDR2 YYEEEE. This CDR3 is CASSSPTENQPQHF. For the CDR3, the DNA is TGTGCCAGCAGCTCACCGACTGAAAATCAGCCCCAGCATTTT.

This clone was recorded only once. The chain employs TRBV19 and TRBJ1-6, with D tentatively TRBD1 (6 bases). V lost 3 bases to trimming and J lost 12 bases, with 18 bases between them. Germline V gene sequence: CDR1 LNHDA, CDR2 SQIVND (reference sequence). CDR3 length: 15 amino acids. The CDR3 region has the DNA TGTGCCAGTAGTATTGACCCGGGGGCATGGAAACCCCTCCACTTT. Translating gives CASSIDPGAWKPLHF.

Notes on this clone: This CDR3 is also generated by other DNA sequences in the sample. CDR3 loop: CASSLGQGSYEQYF. The CDR3 coding sequence is TGCGCCAGCAGCCTAGGACAGGGTTCCTACGAGCAGTACTTC. The rearrangement uses TRBV5-1 and TRBJ2-7; TRBD1 matches 8 bases. After removal of 4 bases from V and 1 base from J, the junction contained 4 bases not matched to a gene. The CDR3 sequence is 14 residues long. The germline V gene has CDR1 SGHRS and CDR2 YFSETQ.

The chain couples TRBV7-9 to TRBJ2-3; 11 positions match TRBD1. The CDR3 extends over 15 amino acids. V shed 5 bases and J 6 bases; nucleotides not matched to a gene: 7. Germline CDR1 and CDR2: SEHNR and FQNEAQ (reference sequence). CDR3 coding DNA: TGTGCCAGCAGCGCACGGACAGGGGGCCTGGATACGCAGTATTTT. As protein: CASSARTGGLDTQYF.

This clone turned up a few times. This chain uses TRBV19 with TRBJ1-5; tentatively, D is TRBD1 (5 bases). Trimming stripped 5 bases from V and 4 bases from J, with 12 bases between. Germline CDR1 reads LNHDA; CDR2 reads SQIVND (reference sequence). The length of the CDR3 is 14 residues. CDR3 loop: CASSLRQLNQPQHF. The CDR3 DNA reads as TGTGCCAGTAGTTTAAGACAGCTTAATCAGCCCCAGCATTTT.

This rearrangement joins TRBV4-1 to TRBJ2-5; 15 positions agree with TRBD2. Germline-derived CDR1 and CDR2 are MGHRA and YSYEKL. The CDR3 consists of 20 residues. V gave up 1 base and J gave up 2 bases; unmatched junction bases: 11. As DNA, the CDR3 is TGCGCCAGCAGCCAAGGATACTCGGGACTAGCGGGAGGACGACAAGAGACCCAGTACTTC. Protein sequence: CASSQGYSGLAGGRQETQYF.

The V gene is TRBV5-1, the J gene TRBJ2-5, with 9 positions matching TRBD1. CDR1 SGHRS and CDR2 YFSETQ come from the germline V gene. Germline trimming cut 4 bases from V and 5 bases from J; bases unmatched to any gene: 6. The CDR3 runs 14 residues. In nucleotides, the CDR3 is TGCGCCAGCAGCATACAGGGGGCGGACGAGACCCAGTACTTC. It is translated as CASSIQGADETQYF. Full variable domain (outside the CDR3, taken from reference TRBV5-1 and TRBJ2-5): KAGVTQTPRYLIKTRGQQVTLSCSPISGHRSVSWYQQTPGQGLQFLFEYFSETQRNKGNFPGRFSGRQFSNSRSEMNVSTLELGDSALYLCASSIQGADETQYFGPGTRLLVL.

The rearrangement links TRBV14 to TRBJ1-2; possible D gene TRBD1, 5 bases. The CDR3 sequence is 16 residues long. The V end was cut by 4 bases, the J end by 0 bases, with 15 bases between. Germline lookup yields CDR1 SGHDN and CDR2 FVKESK. The CDR3 protein is CASSLGTAIPNYGYTF. The CDR3 DNA reads as TGTGCCAGCAGCCTCGGGACCGCGATACCTAACTATGGCTACACCTTC.

The gene calls are TRBV14 and TRBJ2-7, with TRBD1 identical over 10 bases. Germline values: CDR1 SGHDN, CDR2 FVKESK. After removal of 8 bases from V and 0 bases from J, the junction contained 4 bases not matched to a gene. This CDR3 has 14 amino acids. The CDR3: CASRGTGASYEQYF. CDR3 DNA: TGTGCCAGCCGCGGGACAGGGGCCTCCTACGAGCAGTACTTC.

Notes on this clone: This CDR3 is also generated by other DNA sequences in the sample. This chain links TRBV10-3 with TRBJ2-3; the D is unclear. The CDR3 has 14 residues. CDR1 is ENHRY, CDR2 SYGVKD, per germline. V gave up 2 bases and J gave up 0 bases, with 6 bases separating them. The CDR3: CAISEGGSTDTQYF. The CDR3 DNA is TGTGCCATCAGTGAGGGCGGTAGCACAGATACGCAGTATTTT.

The chain combines TRBV2 with TRBJ1-5, with TRBD1 identical over 8 bases. Germline V CDR1 and CDR2: SNHLY, FYNNEI. The CDR3 contains 15 residues. V lost 2 bases and J lost 6; bases outside the gene matches: 6. CDR3 residues: CASSESQGARQPQHF. For the CDR3, the DNA is TGTGCCAGCAGTGAATCCCAGGGGGCCCGTCAGCCCCAGCATTTT.

This sequence joins TRBV28 and TRBJ2-4; D remains unclear. Germline values: CDR1 MDHEN, CDR2 SYDVKM. The CDR3 is 15 amino acids. With 4 bases removed from V and 0 bases from J, the gap between germline ends came to 10 bases. This chain's CDR3 is CASSSIDGAKNIQYF. CDR3 sequence (DNA): TGTGCCAGCAGTTCCATAGACGGAGCCAAAAACATTCAGTACTTC.

A word on this clone: The sample holds other DNA sequences that translate to the same CDR3. The chain uses TRBV28 and TRBJ1-3, with D hard to call. Germline lookup yields CDR1 MDHEN and CDR2 SYDVKM. V lost 5 bases to trimming and J lost 1 base, with 9 bases between them. The CDR3 is made up of 14 amino acids. DNA of the CDR3: TGTGCCAGCAGTCCCCCCGGGTCTGGAAACACCATATATTTT. Its translation: CASSPPGSGNTIYF.

The rearrangement links TRBV11-2 to TRBJ2-7; no clear D. CDR3 size: 13 residues. Trimming took off 2 bases at V and 3 bases at J, with 8 bases between the two ends. Germline V gene lookup returns CDR1 SGHAT and CDR2 FQNNGV. Here the CDR3 DNA reads TGTGCCAGCAGCTTACGGGTCTTCTACGAGCAGTACTTC. It yields the protein CASSLRVFYEQYF.

V and J are TRBV13 and TRBJ2-7; TRBD2 aligns across 10 bases. Germline CDR1 PRHDT, CDR2 FYEKMQ (reference sequence). V dropped 2 bases and J dropped 2; count of bases not matched to a gene: 6. The CDR3 is 16 amino acids. The CDR3 nucleotides are TGTGCCAGCAGCTTATATAGCGGGGGGCCGACCTACGAGCAGTACTTC. Its protein is CASSLYSGGPTYEQYF. The variable domain in full, completed from reference TRBV13 and TRBJ2-7, reads AAGVIQSPRHLIKEKRETATLKCYPIPRHDTVYWYQQGPGQDPQFLISFYEKMQSDKGSIPDRFSAQQFSDYHSELNMSSLELGDSALYFCASSLYSGGPTYEQYFGPGTRLTVT.

Points on this clone: The same CDR3 also results from other DNA sequences found in this sample. The V and J genes are TRBV7-2 and TRBJ1-2; D is undetermined. The CDR3 is 13 amino acids. V was shortened by 4 bases and J by 4 bases, with 10 bases between the two germline ends. Germline-derived CDR1 and CDR2 are SGHTA and FQGNSA. CDR3 DNA sequence: TGTGCCAGCAGCTCCTCGGGTCCCTATGGCTACACCTTC. Translated, it gives CASSSSGPYGYTF. Using reference TRBV7-2 and TRBJ1-2 for the parts outside the CDR3, the full variable domain is GAGVSQSPSNKVTEKGKDVELRCDPISGHTALYWYRQSLGQGLEFLIYFQGNSAPDKSGLPSDRFSAERTGGSVSTLTIQRTQQEDSAVYLCASSSSGPYGYTFGSGTRLTVV.

This clone was picked up one time. The rearrangement joins TRBV7-8 to TRBJ2-3, with TRBD1 matching over 8 bases. The CDR3 loop spans 14 amino acids. Germline V CDR1 and CDR2: SGHVS, FQNEAQ. The J segment lost 6 bases and the V segment lost 5 bases, leaving 7 bases of the junction unmatched. The CDR3, as DNA: TGTGCCAGCAGCACCCGACAGGGGATCGATACGCAGTATTTT. Translating it yields CASSTRQGIDTQYF.